The sequence of this T cell receptor (beta chain) was determined in a study of T cell responses to AZD1222 COVID-19 vaccine. Across the study: Samples with a second dose at about 4 or about 12 weeks were pooled together. Overall study results and limits: Seropositivity was recorded at baseline in only 6 or 7 AZD1222 recipients. No repertoire was sampled before or during the peak T cell response, only after it. Donors were mostly white British, more females; clonal diversity possibly underestimated.

The CDR3 is made up of 15 amino acids. The V gene's germline CDR1 is SGHTA and CDR2 FQGNSA. With V trimmed by 1 base and J by 1 base, 1 base remained unmatched. Using immunoSEQ multiplex PCR, the repertoire was profiled, and TCRdb retains in-frame clones only, with some absent. Among more than 60,000 clones listed, approximately 82% were seen once. Concerning this clone itself: Its antigen is as yet unknown.

The chain combines TRBV7-2 with TRBJ1-1; TRBD1 matches 9 bases. This sequence was found in an adult in good health. Material: peripheral blood, obtained on day 0 of AZD1222 vaccination. This CDR3 is CASSLGQGGNTEAFF. The CDR3 nucleotides are TGTGCCAGCAGCTTAGGACAGGGGGGGAACACTGAAGCTTTCTTT.